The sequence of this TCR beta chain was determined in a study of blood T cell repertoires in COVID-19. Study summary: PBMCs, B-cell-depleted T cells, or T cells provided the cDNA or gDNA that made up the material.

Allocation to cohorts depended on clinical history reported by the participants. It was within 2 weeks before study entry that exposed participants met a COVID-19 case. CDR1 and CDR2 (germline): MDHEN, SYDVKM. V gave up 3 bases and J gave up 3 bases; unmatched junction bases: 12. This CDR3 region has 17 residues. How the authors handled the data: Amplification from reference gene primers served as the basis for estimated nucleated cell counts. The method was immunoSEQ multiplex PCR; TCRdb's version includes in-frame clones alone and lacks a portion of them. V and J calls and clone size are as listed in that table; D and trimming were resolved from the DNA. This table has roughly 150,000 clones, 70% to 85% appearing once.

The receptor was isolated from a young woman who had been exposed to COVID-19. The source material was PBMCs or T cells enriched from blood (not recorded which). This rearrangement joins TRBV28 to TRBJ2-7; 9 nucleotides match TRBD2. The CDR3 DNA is TGTGCCAGCAGTTTCGAGGTGCTTACTAGCGGGTTCTACGAGCAGTACTTC. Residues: CASSFEVLTSGFYEQYF.